Listed below are T cell receptor beta chains from one sample, sequenced in a study of identical twins. TCRdb analysed the 5' RACE reads with MiXCR anew, one entry per CDR3 protein. Of 200,000 to 250,000 distinct CDR3 sequences in the sample, 10% were seen once. The sequencing input was memory T cells sorted from blood. These receptors all come from a man aged 50 to 60 in good health. Each CDR3 is given with its conserved first and last residue. Fields, in order: J gene, clone size, V gene, D gene, CDR3 protein, CDR3 DNA. A D gene is named only where the DNA matches it firmly. Clone size, where shown, is once, few, many, or a class for clones that have expanded.

j_call: TRBJ1-2; clone_size: few; v_call: TRBV5-4; d_call: -; cdr3_aa: CASSSPMGGEGGYTF; cdr3_nt: TGTGCCAGCAGCTCCCCGATGGGCGGGGAAGGTGGCTACACCTTC
j_call: TRBJ2-7; clone_size: -; v_call: TRBV27; d_call: TRBD1; cdr3_aa: CASSFRRTGAGYEQYF; cdr3_nt: TGTGCCAGCAGTTTTCGCAGGACAGGGGCGGGTTACGAGCAGTACTTC
j_call: TRBJ2-1; clone_size: -; v_call: TRBV2; d_call: TRBD1; cdr3_aa: CASVKGQGYSNEQFF; cdr3_nt: TGTGCCAGCGTAAAGGGACAGGGTTATAGCAATGAGCAGTTCTTC
j_call: TRBJ2-7; clone_size: few; v_call: TRBV10-3; d_call: -; cdr3_aa: CAILVGREQYF; cdr3_nt: TGTGCCATCTTGGTGGGCAGGGAGCAGTACTTC
j_call: TRBJ2-6; clone_size: many; v_call: TRBV6-2/TRBV6-3; d_call: -; cdr3_aa: CASVGFSGANVLTF; cdr3_nt: TGTGCCAGCGTGGGGTTCTCTGGGGCCAACGTCCTGACTTTC
j_call: TRBJ1-1; clone_size: few; v_call: TRBV5-1; d_call: -; cdr3_aa: CASSLAATQNTEAFF; cdr3_nt: TGCGCCAGCAGCTTGGCGGCGACCCAGAACACTGAAGCTTTCTTT
j_call: TRBJ2-7; clone_size: many; v_call: TRBV5-1; d_call: TRBD2; cdr3_aa: CASSSEGRGVAGASYEQYF; cdr3_nt: TGCGCCAGCAGCTCAGAGGGACGGGGTGTAGCGGGAGCGAGCTACGAGCAGTACTTC
j_call: TRBJ1-6; clone_size: many; v_call: TRBV10-3; d_call: -; cdr3_aa: CAISEAFGGNSPLHF; cdr3_nt: TGTGCCATCAGTGAGGCCTTCGGGGGTAATTCACCCCTCCACTTT
j_call: TRBJ2-1; clone_size: -; v_call: TRBV6-2/TRBV6-3; d_call: TRBD1; cdr3_aa: CASLGQASSYNEQFF; cdr3_nt: TGTGCCAGCTTGGGACAGGCAAGCTCCTACAATGAGCAGTTCTTC
j_call: TRBJ1-4; clone_size: many; v_call: TRBV27; d_call: -; cdr3_aa: CASSPTTTGSNEKLFF; cdr3_nt: TGTGCCAGCAGCCCCACAACTACCGGAAGTAATGAAAAACTGTTTTTT
j_call: TRBJ1-4; clone_size: -; v_call: TRBV11-2; d_call: TRBD1; cdr3_aa: CASSLIPGTGLEKLFF; cdr3_nt: TGTGCCAGCAGCTTGATACCCGGGACAGGGTTGGAAAAACTGTTTTTT
j_call: TRBJ2-3; clone_size: many; v_call: TRBV4-1; d_call: -; cdr3_aa: CASSPRGGGTDTQYF; cdr3_nt: TGCGCCAGCAGCCCGCGTGGGGGTGGGACAGATACGCAGTATTTT
j_call: TRBJ2-3; clone_size: few; v_call: TRBV4-3; d_call: -; cdr3_aa: CASSQQRSDTQYF; cdr3_nt: TGCGCCAGCAGCCAACAAAGGTCTGATACGCAGTATTTT
j_call: TRBJ2-4; clone_size: few; v_call: TRBV5-1; d_call: -; cdr3_aa: CASSKGEVVPLAKNIQYF; cdr3_nt: TGCGCCAGCAGCAAAGGAGAGGTTGTGCCCTTAGCCAAAAACATTCAGTACTTC
j_call: TRBJ2-1; clone_size: many; v_call: TRBV24-1; d_call: -; cdr3_aa: CATSAPDGSPYNEQFF; cdr3_nt: TGTGCCACCAGTGCCCCCGACGGGAGTCCCTACAATGAGCAGTTCTTC
j_call: TRBJ2-7; clone_size: few; v_call: TRBV7-2; d_call: -; cdr3_aa: CASSLATSYEQYF; cdr3_nt: TGTGCCAGCAGCTTAGCAACGTCCTACGAGCAGTACTTC
j_call: TRBJ2-7; clone_size: many; v_call: TRBV7-9; d_call: TRBD1; cdr3_aa: CASRKEGASYEQYF; cdr3_nt: TGTGCCAGCAGGAAAGAGGGGGCGTCCTACGAGCAGTACTTC
j_call: TRBJ2-1; clone_size: few; v_call: TRBV7-8; d_call: -; cdr3_aa: CASSTRGSSYNEQFF; cdr3_nt: TGTGCCAGCAGCACAAGGGGAAGCTCCTACAATGAGCAGTTCTTC
j_call: TRBJ2-7; clone_size: many; v_call: TRBV6-5; d_call: TRBD2; cdr3_aa: CASSYSTLAGWEQYF; cdr3_nt: TGTGCCAGCAGTTACTCGACCCTAGCGGGGTGGGAGCAGTACTTC
j_call: TRBJ2-3; clone_size: few; v_call: TRBV20-1; d_call: TRBD2; cdr3_aa: CSARGVTGGRPDTQYF; cdr3_nt: TGCAGTGCTAGAGGGGTGACGGGAGGGCGTCCAGATACGCAGTATTTT
j_call: TRBJ2-1; clone_size: many; v_call: TRBV7-8; d_call: -; cdr3_aa: CASSLVQGHFGEQFF; cdr3_nt: TGTGCCAGCAGCTTAGTCCAGGGGCATTTCGGTGAGCAGTTCTTC
j_call: TRBJ2-3; clone_size: -; v_call: TRBV4-2; d_call: TRBD2; cdr3_aa: CASSQEAGGPGDTQYF; cdr3_nt: TGTGCCAGCAGCCAGGAAGCGGGGGGCCCCGGAGATACGCAGTATTTT
j_call: TRBJ1-1; clone_size: few; v_call: TRBV5-4; d_call: -; cdr3_aa: CASSSGHVTEAFF; cdr3_nt: TGTGCCAGCAGCTCCGGACATGTCACTGAAGCTTTCTTT
j_call: TRBJ1-5; clone_size: few; v_call: TRBV28; d_call: -; cdr3_aa: CASSPGRKPQHF; cdr3_nt: TGTGCCAGCAGTCCGGGAAGGAAGCCCCAGCATTTT
j_call: TRBJ2-6; clone_size: many; v_call: TRBV5-7; d_call: TRBD1; cdr3_aa: CASSYGTGVAGANVLTF; cdr3_nt: TGTGCCAGCAGCTACGGGACAGGGGTGGCTGGGGCCAACGTCCTGACTTTC
j_call: TRBJ2-7; clone_size: many; v_call: TRBV12-3/TRBV12-4; d_call: TRBD2; cdr3_aa: CASSLGLAGPEQYF; cdr3_nt: TGTGCCAGCTCTTTGGGACTAGCGGGACCCGAGCAGTACTTC
j_call: TRBJ2-5; clone_size: many; v_call: TRBV5-1; d_call: TRBD2; cdr3_aa: CASSAGLAGGQETQYF; cdr3_nt: TGCGCCAGCAGCGCGGGACTAGCGGGGGGGCAAGAGACCCAGTACTTC
j_call: TRBJ2-7; clone_size: few; v_call: TRBV20-1; d_call: TRBD2; cdr3_aa: CSARPSGPSYEQYF; cdr3_nt: TGCAGTGCTAGACCTAGCGGGCCGTCCTACGAGCAGTACTTC
j_call: TRBJ1-1; clone_size: many; v_call: TRBV11-2; d_call: -; cdr3_aa: CASSFRPAPRFF; cdr3_nt: TGTGCCAGCAGCTTCCGGCCAGCTCCTCGCTTCTTT
j_call: TRBJ2-1; clone_size: many; v_call: TRBV5-1; d_call: TRBD2; cdr3_aa: CASSFAAGEWYNEQFF; cdr3_nt: TGCGCCAGCAGCTTTGCAGCGGGAGAGTGGTACAATGAGCAGTTCTTC
j_call: TRBJ1-1; clone_size: few; v_call: TRBV5-6; d_call: -; cdr3_aa: CASSAGSEAFF; cdr3_nt: TGTGCCAGCAGCGCCGGGAGTGAAGCTTTCTTT
j_call: TRBJ2-1; clone_size: -; v_call: TRBV4-2; d_call: TRBD2; cdr3_aa: CASSQDQREGPAEQFF; cdr3_nt: TGTGCCAGCAGCCAAGACCAGCGGGAGGGCCCGGCTGAGCAGTTCTTC
j_call: TRBJ2-3; clone_size: -; v_call: TRBV12-3/TRBV12-4; d_call: TRBD2; cdr3_aa: CASSFLAGDMGTDTQYF; cdr3_nt: TGTGCCAGCAGTTTCCTAGCGGGGGATATGGGCACAGATACGCAGTATTTT
j_call: TRBJ2-5; clone_size: many; v_call: TRBV15; d_call: -; cdr3_aa: CATSRAQSSETQYF; cdr3_nt: TGTGCCACCAGCAGAGCCCAAAGTTCGGAGACCCAGTACTTC
j_call: TRBJ1-2; clone_size: few; v_call: TRBV5-1; d_call: -; cdr3_aa: CASSLEPTGRGLHGYTF; cdr3_nt: TGCGCCAGCAGCTTAGAACCCACCGGGCGAGGTCTTCATGGCTACACCTTC
j_call: TRBJ1-5; clone_size: many; v_call: TRBV4-3; d_call: -; cdr3_aa: CASSQVWGSNQPQHF; cdr3_nt: TGCGCCAGCAGCCAAGTATGGGGTAGCAATCAGCCCCAGCATTTT
j_call: TRBJ1-1; clone_size: many; v_call: TRBV5-1; d_call: -; cdr3_aa: CASSLSGMNTEAFF; cdr3_nt: TGCGCCAGCAGCTTGTCGGGGATGAACACTGAAGCTTTCTTT
j_call: TRBJ2-3; clone_size: many; v_call: TRBV28; d_call: TRBD2; cdr3_aa: CASSTPGLAGGDTQYF; cdr3_nt: TGTGCCAGCAGTACCCCCGGACTAGCGGGGGGAGATACGCAGTATTTT
j_call: TRBJ1-1; clone_size: -; v_call: TRBV9; d_call: -; cdr3_aa: CASSARGTEAFF; cdr3_nt: TGTGCCAGCAGCGCCCGGGGGACTGAAGCTTTCTTT
j_call: TRBJ2-7; clone_size: -; v_call: TRBV19; d_call: -; cdr3_aa: CASSTTGPYEQYF; cdr3_nt: TGTGCCAGTAGTACAACAGGGCCCTACGAGCAGTACTTC
j_call: TRBJ2-1; clone_size: many; v_call: TRBV24-1; d_call: TRBD1; cdr3_aa: CATSEPDRGPYNEQFF; cdr3_nt: TGTGCCACCAGTGAACCCGACAGGGGGCCGTACAATGAGCAGTTCTTC
j_call: TRBJ1-1; clone_size: few; v_call: TRBV18; d_call: -; cdr3_aa: CASSPTNTEAFF; cdr3_nt: TGTGCCAGCTCTCCCACAAACACTGAAGCTTTCTTT
j_call: TRBJ1-2; clone_size: few; v_call: TRBV20-1; d_call: -; cdr3_aa: CSAHGERGYTF; cdr3_nt: TGCAGTGCTCACGGGGAACGTGGCTACACCTTC
j_call: TRBJ1-6; clone_size: -; v_call: TRBV29-1; d_call: -; cdr3_aa: CSVKTSMDSPLHF; cdr3_nt: TGCAGCGTTAAGACGAGTATGGATTCACCCCTCCACTTT
j_call: TRBJ1-5; clone_size: many; v_call: TRBV15; d_call: -; cdr3_aa: CATHRDFGQPQHF; cdr3_nt: TGTGCCACCCACAGGGATTTTGGGCAGCCCCAGCATTTT